One and the same sample provided the 5 T cell receptor beta chains below, sequenced in a study of graft-versus-host responses after intestinal transplantation. Antigens of these TCRs are unknown. Libraries were prepared by immunoSEQ multiplex PCR; TCRdb keeps only in-frame clonotypes and omits some of them. Counted here are 100,000 to 120,000 clones, around 93% occurring once; the ten biggest clones make up less than 0.55%. The sequencing here drew on unstimulated CD8+ T cells sorted from spleen or lymph node cells, taken before intestinal transplant. The origin of the receptors is a human donor who received an intestinal transplant.

This rearrangement joins TRBV28 to TRBJ1-4; D not resolved. CDR1 and CDR2 from the germline V gene are MDHEN and SYDVKM. V was shortened by 5 bases and J by 14 bases, with 15 bases between the two germline ends. The CDR3 length is 12 residues. CDR3 sequence (DNA): TGTGCCAGCAGTCCTCAATTTGTTTTGCTGTTTTTT. Translated: CASSPQFVLLFF.

This chain connects TRBV28 to TRBJ2-7; 8 nucleotides match TRBD2. Germline V lookup: CDR1 MDHEN, CDR2 SYDVKM. The J segment lost 1 base and the V segment lost 5 bases, leaving 16 bases of the junction unmatched. The CDR3 totals 18 residues. For the CDR3, the DNA is TGTGCCAGCAGTCCCCTCCGAGGACTAGCCGCCTCTTCCTACGAGCAGTACTTC. This encodes CASSPLRGLAASSYEQYF. The variable domain in full, with the rest retrieved from reference TRBV28 and TRBJ2-7, is DVKVTQSSRYLVKRTGEKVFLECVQDMDHENMFWYRQDPGLGLRLIYFSYDVKMKEKGDIPEGYSVSREKKERFSLILESASTNQTSMYLCASSPLRGLAASSYEQYFGPGTRLTVT.

This chain uses TRBV5-4 with TRBJ2-1, with 12 nucleotides matching TRBD2. The CDR3 has 15 amino acids. In germline, CDR1 is SGHNT, CDR2 YYREEE (reference sequence). Trimming took 4 bases from V and 8 from J; bases not matched to a gene: 7. CDR3 loop: CASSRWSSGRDEQFF. The CDR3, as DNA: TGTGCCAGCAGCCGGTGGTCTAGCGGGAGGGATGAGCAGTTCTTC.

The rearrangement uses TRBV27 and TRBJ2-4; TRBD1 or TRBD2 may be the D gene (5 bases each). The V end was cut by 4 bases, the J end by 0 bases, with 10 bases between. CDR1 is MNHEY, CDR2 SMNVEV, per germline (reference sequence). The CDR3 extends over 15 amino acids. Here the CDR3 DNA reads TGTGCCAGCAGTTCCGGGGCCCTAGCCAAAAACATTCAGTACTTC. It is translated as CASSSGALAKNIQYF.

The V gene is TRBV2, the J gene TRBJ2-1, with 10 bases matching TRBD2. The CDR3 totals 18 residues. The J segment lost 5 bases and the V segment lost 6 bases, leaving 16 bases of the junction unmatched. Germline V lookup: CDR1 SNHLY, CDR2 FYNNEI. DNA of the CDR3: TGTGCCAGCAGAACCACCGTCGCTAGCGGGAGTTACCACAATGAGCAGTTCTTC. This sequence encodes CASRTTVASGSYHNEQFF.